The 8 T cell receptor beta chains listed next were all sequenced from one sample in a study of beta chain features in type 1 diabetes. The whole isolated RNA underwent reverse transcription, so sequencing captured expressed TCRB transcripts. Some clones are missing from TCRdb's copy, which holds only in-frame ones; the method was immunoSEQ multiplex PCR. The sample has more than 300,000 clones, roughly 16% seen once. The source material was naive CD4+ T cells from blood. The receptors stem from a woman under 30 in good health.

J is TRBJ2-7 and V is TRBV5-1, with D possibly TRBD2 on 6 matching bases. In germline, CDR1 is SGHRS, CDR2 YFSETQ. CDR3 length equals 14 residues. Trimming removed 3 bases at V and 2 bases at J, with 12 bases between. The CDR3 spells CASSSQGGAYEQYF. CDR3 sequence (DNA): TGCGCCAGCAGCTCCCAGGGAGGCGCCTACGAGCAGTACTTC.

The chain combines TRBV7-9 with TRBJ1-2; 9 bases are shared with TRBD1. In germline, CDR1 is SEHNR, CDR2 FQNEAQ (reference sequence). The CDR3 length is 17 residues. V trimming: 5 bases; J trimming: 4 bases; junction bases outside the gene matches: 14. The CDR3 DNA is TGTGCCAGCAGCCGGGGGTCCGGACAGGGGAAAACCTATGGCTACACCTTC. Amino acids: CASSRGSGQGKTYGYTF.

This sequence joins TRBV5-6 and TRBJ1-5; D not certain. This CDR3 has 14 amino acids. V lost 2 bases to trimming and J lost 7 bases, with 13 bases between them. Looked up from germline, CDR1 is SGHDT and CDR2 is YYEEEE. CDR3 DNA sequence: TGTGCCAGCAGCTTCGGGAGTTTAGGGCAGCCCCAGCATTTT. Translated, it gives CASSFGSLGQPQHF. The full variable domain, completed using reference TRBV5-6 and TRBJ1-5, is DAGVTQSPTHLIKTRGQQVTLRCSPKSGHDTVSWYQQALGQGPQFIFQYYEEEERQRGNFPDRFSGHQFPNYSSELNVNALLLGDSALYLCASSFGSLGQPQHFGDGTRLSIL.

The chain uses TRBV7-3 and TRBJ2-1; TRBD2 aligns across 13 bases. This CDR3 contains 15 residues. J lost 7 bases, V lost 5 bases, and 5 bases had no gene match. Germline V gene sequence: CDR1 SGHTA, CDR2 FQGTGA. Here the CDR3 DNA reads TGTGCCAGCAGCCCCACTAGCGGGAGGGCAAATGAGCAGTTCTTC. It translates to CASSPTSGRANEQFF.

This clone has only a few counts. The CDR3 reads CASSYPPGLGTNIQYF. The CDR3 DNA follows: TGTGCCAGCAGTTACCCACCGGGACTAGGAACAAACATTCAGTACTTC. The V and J genes are TRBV6-5 and TRBJ2-4; TRBD2 agrees at 8 bases. Germline CDR1 and CDR2: MNHEY and SVGAGI. V was pared by 2 bases and J by 6 bases, with 9 bases of the junction left unmatched. The CDR3 contains 16 residues.

V is TRBV27 and J is TRBJ2-6, with 7 bases fitting TRBD2. Trimming took 8 bases from V and 0 from J; bases not matched to a gene: 1. The CDR3 is 14 amino acids. Germline V gives CDR1 MNHEY, CDR2 SMNVEV (reference sequence). In nucleotides, the CDR3 is TGTGCCAGCGGGAGGGCCTCTGGGGCCAACGTCCTGACTTTC. This codes for CASGRASGANVLTF.

The chain employs TRBV6-1 and TRBJ2-7; 7 bases agree with TRBD1. The CDR3 is 15 amino acids. The V gene end was trimmed by 1 base and the J gene end by 2 bases; junction bases not matched to a gene: 5. Looked up from germline, CDR1 is MNHNS and CDR2 is SASEGT. CDR3 bases: TGTGCCAGCAGTGAAGGAATGGGGACAGCCTACGAGCAGTACTTC. Its protein is CASSEGMGTAYEQYF.

Only a few counts were recorded for this clone. This chain connects TRBV29-1 to TRBJ2-3; the match to TRBD2 covers 10 bases. The germline gives CDR1 SQVTM, CDR2 ANQGSEA. The CDR3 sequence is 14 residues long. Unmatched junction bases numbered 6, after V lost 6 bases and J lost 3 bases. CDR3 amino acids: CSVPSGRSTDTQYF. CDR3 DNA sequence: TGCAGCGTCCCTAGCGGGAGAAGTACAGATACGCAGTATTTT.